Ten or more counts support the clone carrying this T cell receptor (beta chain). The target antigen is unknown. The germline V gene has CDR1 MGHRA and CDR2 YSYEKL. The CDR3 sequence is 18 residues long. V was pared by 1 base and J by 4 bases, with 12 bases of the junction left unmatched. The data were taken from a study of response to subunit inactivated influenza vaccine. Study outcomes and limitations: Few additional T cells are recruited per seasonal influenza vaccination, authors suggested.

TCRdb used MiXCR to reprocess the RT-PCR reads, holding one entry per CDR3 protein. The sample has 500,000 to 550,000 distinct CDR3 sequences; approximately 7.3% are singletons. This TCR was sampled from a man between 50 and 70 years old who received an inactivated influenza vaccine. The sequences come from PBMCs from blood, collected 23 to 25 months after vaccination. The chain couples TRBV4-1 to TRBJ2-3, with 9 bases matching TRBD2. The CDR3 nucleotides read TGCGCCAGCAGCCAAGTATTTCTAGCGGGGTGGGGCGCAGATACGCAGTATTTT. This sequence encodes CASSQVFLAGWGADTQYF.